A selection of T cell receptor beta chains follows, all from one sample in a study of regulatory T cells in long-lasting Graves disease. TCRdb recomputed calls from the multiplex PCR reads with MiXCR, one row per CDR3 protein. The sample holds about 360,000 distinct CDR3 sequences; under 20% are singletons and the top ten take over 20%. This sample also belongs to another study, concerning T cells in Graves' hyperthyroidism and ophthalmopathy.

Material: peripheral blood mononuclear cells (PBMCs), obtained at new diagnosis, from a patient treated with antithyroid drugs. Every receptor here comes from a woman aged 18-30 years with Graves disease. Both conserved end residues are part of each CDR3. Fields, in order: CDR3 DNA, CDR3 protein, V gene, clone size, D gene, J gene. A D gene is named only where the DNA matches it firmly. Part of the rows lack a size; the others show once, few, many or a class for expanded clones.

CDR3 DNA: TGCAGTGTTCCTAACAGGGCGAACACTGAAGCTTTCTTT
CDR3 protein: CSVPNRANTEAFF
V gene: TRBV20-1
clone size: many
D gene: NA
J gene: TRBJ1-1

CDR3 DNA: TGTGCCAGCAGCTTAAGTCCAGGGGGTTCCTCTGGGGCCAACGTCCTGACTTTC
CDR3 protein: CASSLSPGGSSGANVLTF
V gene: TRBV7-3
clone size: NA
D gene: TRBD1
J gene: TRBJ2-6

CDR3 DNA: TGTGCCAGCAGACCGACAGGGCAATTAAATGAGCAGTTCTTC
CDR3 protein: CASRPTGQLNEQFF
V gene: TRBV2
clone size: many
D gene: TRBD1
J gene: TRBJ2-1

CDR3 DNA: TGTGCCAGCAGCCCAAGTAACAGGGCAGGCACTGAAGCTTTCTTT
CDR3 protein: CASSPSNRAGTEAFF
V gene: TRBV7-2
clone size: many
D gene: NA
J gene: TRBJ1-1

CDR3 DNA: TGTGCCAGCAGTTACATTGACCCCTACGAGCAGTACTTC
CDR3 protein: CASSYIDPYEQYF
V gene: TRBV6-5
clone size: many
D gene: NA
J gene: TRBJ2-7

CDR3 DNA: TGTGCCAGCAGCGGCAACAACCGGGACTATACAGATACGCAGTATTTT
CDR3 protein: CASSGNNRDYTDTQYF
V gene: TRBV9
clone size: few
D gene: TRBD2
J gene: TRBJ2-3

CDR3 DNA: TGTGCCAGCAGGCCGCAGGTTGGGAGTGGCGGGAGCACCACAGATACGCAGTATTTT
CDR3 protein: CASRPQVGSGGSTTDTQYF
V gene: TRBV12-3/TRBV12-4
clone size: many
D gene: TRBD2
J gene: TRBJ2-3

CDR3 DNA: TGTGCCAGCAGTTCGACAGGTGCCAACTATGGCTACACCTTC
CDR3 protein: CASSSTGANYGYTF
V gene: TRBV27
clone size: many
D gene: NA
J gene: TRBJ1-2

CDR3 DNA: TGTGCCAGCAGTTTGCTGACAGGGGGCACCACCTACGAGCAGTACTTC
CDR3 protein: CASSLLTGGTTYEQYF
V gene: TRBV28
clone size: many
D gene: TRBD1
J gene: TRBJ2-7

CDR3 DNA: TGCAGCGTTGAAGGTCGGGGGCAGGGCGGCTACACCTTC
CDR3 protein: CSVEGRGQGGYTF
V gene: TRBV29-1
clone size: many
D gene: NA
J gene: TRBJ1-2

CDR3 DNA: TGTGCCAGCAGCTTACGTAAAATCGGGCGTATCCAAGAGACCCAGTACTTC
CDR3 protein: CASSLRKIGRIQETQYF
V gene: TRBV7-8
clone size: many
D gene: NA
J gene: TRBJ2-5

CDR3 DNA: TGTGCCTGTCAGGATAACACAGATACGCAGTATTTT
CDR3 protein: CACQDNTDTQYF
V gene: TRBV30
clone size: NA
D gene: NA
J gene: TRBJ2-3

CDR3 DNA: TGTGCCAGCAGCTTAGAAGCTAATCCGCCCGGGGAGCTGTTTTTT
CDR3 protein: CASSLEANPPGELFF
V gene: TRBV11-2
clone size: few
D gene: NA
J gene: TRBJ2-2

CDR3 DNA: TGTGCCAGCAGCCAAAGGACAACGCAAACCTACAATGAGCAGTTCTTC
CDR3 protein: CASSQRTTQTYNEQFF
V gene: TRBV3-1
clone size: many
D gene: NA
J gene: TRBJ2-1

CDR3 DNA: TGTGCCAGCAGCCAGATAGCGGGGGGAGTGGAGACCCAGTACTTC
CDR3 protein: CASSQIAGGVETQYF
V gene: TRBV4-2
clone size: NA
D gene: TRBD2
J gene: TRBJ2-5

CDR3 DNA: TGTGCCATCAGTGAGTTGGCGGAGAGCTACACCTTC
CDR3 protein: CAISELAESYTF
V gene: TRBV10-3
clone size: few
D gene: NA
J gene: TRBJ1-2

CDR3 DNA: TGTGCCAGCAGCTTCTGGGACAGGGTCAACTATGGCTACACCTTC
CDR3 protein: CASSFWDRVNYGYTF
V gene: TRBV7-9
clone size: many
D gene: TRBD1
J gene: TRBJ1-2

CDR3 DNA: TGCGCCAGCAGCTTGTCGACTAGCGGGGGGGCCGATACGCAGTATTTT
CDR3 protein: CASSLSTSGGADTQYF
V gene: TRBV5-1
clone size: once
D gene: TRBD2
J gene: TRBJ2-3

CDR3 DNA: TGTGCCAGCATCGAACAGGGCCAAGAGACCCAGTACTTC
CDR3 protein: CASIEQGQETQYF
V gene: TRBV2
clone size: many
D gene: NA
J gene: TRBJ2-5

CDR3 DNA: TGTGCCAGCAGTTACTCCGGACAGGGGGCAGATACGCAGTATTTT
CDR3 protein: CASSYSGQGADTQYF
V gene: TRBV6-5
clone size: many
D gene: TRBD1
J gene: TRBJ2-3

CDR3 DNA: TGTGCCAGCAGCTTTTGGGAAGGGCCAACCAAAAACATTCAGTACTTC
CDR3 protein: CASSFWEGPTKNIQYF
V gene: TRBV7-8
clone size: many
D gene: NA
J gene: TRBJ2-4

CDR3 DNA: TGTGCCAGCAGCCAAGGGACAGGCTACGAGCAGTACTTC
CDR3 protein: CASSQGTGYEQYF
V gene: TRBV3-1
clone size: many
D gene: TRBD1
J gene: TRBJ2-7

CDR3 DNA: TGTGCCAGCAGTTACGCAGGATCAGGGGGTTCACCCCTCCACTTT
CDR3 protein: CASSYAGSGGSPLHF
V gene: TRBV6-2/TRBV6-3
clone size: many
D gene: TRBD1
J gene: TRBJ1-6

CDR3 DNA: TGTGCCAGCAGTGAATCAGGGGGGGAGTCCTACGAGCAGTACTTC
CDR3 protein: CASSESGGESYEQYF
V gene: TRBV6-2/TRBV6-3
clone size: many
D gene: NA
J gene: TRBJ2-7

CDR3 DNA: TGTGCCAGCAGTCAAACGGGACAGGGGGCGGCGGGCTACACCTTC
CDR3 protein: CASSQTGQGAAGYTF
V gene: TRBV6-2/TRBV6-3
clone size: NA
D gene: TRBD1
J gene: TRBJ1-2

CDR3 DNA: TGCGCCAGCAGCTTAAACGGGGTAGCCGGGGAGCTGTTTTTT
CDR3 protein: CASSLNGVAGELFF
V gene: TRBV5-1
clone size: NA
D gene: NA
J gene: TRBJ2-2

CDR3 DNA: TGTGCCAGCCCTAAATCGGTAGCGGCCCCCTACAATGAGCAGTTCTTC
CDR3 protein: CASPKSVAAPYNEQFF
V gene: TRBV9
clone size: few
D gene: NA
J gene: TRBJ2-1

CDR3 DNA: TGTGCCACCAGTGACTCCGGGACAGGGTCCTACGAGCAGTACTTC
CDR3 protein: CATSDSGTGSYEQYF
V gene: TRBV24-1
clone size: NA
D gene: TRBD1
J gene: TRBJ2-7

CDR3 DNA: TGTGCCAGCAGCTTAGCGAGGGCCGCGGACGGCTACACCTTC
CDR3 protein: CASSLARAADGYTF
V gene: TRBV7-9
clone size: few
D gene: NA
J gene: TRBJ1-2

CDR3 DNA: TGTGCCAGCAGTTACGGTGTGAACGAGCAGTACTTC
CDR3 protein: CASSYGVNEQYF
V gene: TRBV6-2/TRBV6-3
clone size: many
D gene: NA
J gene: TRBJ2-7

CDR3 DNA: TGTGCCAGCGACCCGAGCACAGATACGCAGTATTTT
CDR3 protein: CASDPSTDTQYF
V gene: TRBV2
clone size: many
D gene: NA
J gene: TRBJ2-3

CDR3 DNA: TGTGCCAGCTCACCACCGGATAACAGGGGGCGATTTCAGCCCCAGCATTTT
CDR3 protein: CASSPPDNRGRFQPQHF
V gene: TRBV18
clone size: few
D gene: TRBD1
J gene: TRBJ1-5